This T cell receptor beta chain was captured by sequencing in a study of T cell repertoires in cytomegalovirus infection (dated by TCRdb to between 2018 and 2021). General notes on the study: Because public TCR beta signatures pointed to carriage of CMV infection together with the matching HLA type, the HLA type of each donor mattered for the analysis.

A note on this clonotype: Its antigen is currently not known. Its ends do not fully match the called genes, so a read error is possible.

Sequencing was performed on an Illumina HiSeq 1500. TCRdb reprocessing: public reads trimmed at Q25 with fastp, clones called with MiXCR, in-frame beta chains kept. CDR3 protein duplicates are merged, each entry listing the most common genes and DNA. For this sample there are about 740,000 distinct CDR3 sequences; under 40% appear just once. 2.8% of the sample is taken by the ten largest. Reading from cysteine to phenylalanine, the CDR3 counts 14 amino acids. Only the CDR3 part of the read is kept: 42 bases, read in frame from the first base. The germline V gene encodes CDR1 SGHRS and CDR2 YFSETQ. Study-wide findings and limitations: The ex vivo response was dominated by HLA-C-restricted CMV-specific TCR beta clonotypes, which also provided the single most frequent clonotype in two of eight donors. Carriers of CMV infection plus the relevant HLA type were discriminated by the cumulative frequency of public TCR beta family members in the study cohort and in an independent roughly 350-donor cohort.

Sequencing input: PBMCs. In this chain, TRBV5-1 is recombined with TRBJ2-3; the D call is tentative, TRBD1 or TRBD2, as each matches 5 bases. The origin of this receptor is a human donor in good health (CMV status not recorded). Some clones in this sample may be carry-over from other donors' samples. This receptor carries the CDR3 CASSLGDGSDTKYF. Here is the DNA: TGCGCCAGCAGCTTGGGGGACGGCTCAGATACGAAGTATTTT. Beyond the CDR3, the reference TRBV5-1 and TRBJ2-3 genes provide the residues; the full variable domain reads: KAGVTQTPRYLIKTRGQQVTLSCSPISGHRSVSWYQQTPGQGLQFLFEYFSETQRNKGNFPGRFSGRQFSNSRSEMNVSTLELGDSALYLCASSLGDGSDTKYFGPGTRLTVL.